This record looks at one T cell receptor beta chain sequence and its context. The source of the sample is a study of blood T cell repertoires in COVID-19. Study-wide background: The samples span acute and convalescent COVID-19 from the United States, Italy and Spain.

V dropped 5 bases and J dropped 7; count of bases not matched to a gene: 3. Germline V CDR1 and CDR2: GTSNPN, SVGIG (reference sequence). The CDR3 is 11 residues long. Source study methods: Estimated nucleated cell counts came from reference gene primer amplification. Produced via immunoSEQ multiplex PCR; TCRdb's table is partial and in-frame only. The V and J calls and the clone size are those of that table, but D and trimming were determined from the DNA. Counted here are roughly 240,000 clones, 87% occurring once; the ten biggest clones make up just over 2.5%. The clonotype was recovered from a woman in her thirties with acute COVID-19. The sample was PBMCs or T cells enriched from blood (not recorded which). V gene TRBV30 combines with J gene TRBJ1-2; 8 nucleotides line up with TRBD1. The CDR3 reads CAWDRGVGYTF. CDR3 DNA sequence: TGTGCCTGGGACAGGGGAGTTGGCTACACCTTC.